This passage covers 15 T cell receptor beta chains from one sample sequenced in a study of blood T cell repertoires in COVID-19. TCRdb's copy holds only in-frame clones and misses some; the assay was immunoSEQ multiplex PCR. Of roughly 190,000 clones in the sample, approximately 90% are singletons; the top ten hold approximately 23%. Sequencing used PBMCs or T cells enriched from blood (not recorded which). These receptors originate from a woman in her forties in a cohort exposed to, infected with or recovered from COVID-19 (not recorded which).

The table lists this clone with a few counts. The chain employs TRBV3-1 (or the pseudogene TRBV3-2) and TRBJ1-1; D is undetermined. The CDR3 has 15 residues. V lost 4 bases and J 5 bases, leaving 17 bases between the germline ends. CDR1 is LGHDT, CDR2 YNNKEL, per germline (reference sequence). The CDR3 DNA is TGTGCCAGCAGCCGCGTCAGAAATACGGGAACTGAAGCTTTCTTT. This sequence encodes CASSRVRNTGTEAFF.

The chain uses TRBV9 and TRBJ1-2, with D hard to call. V was trimmed by 3 bases and J by 4 bases, leaving 19 bases between them. Germline values: CDR1 SGDLS, CDR2 YYNGEE. The CDR3 extends over 16 amino acids. The CDR3 here is CASSAGIKVGVYGYTF. The DNA for the CDR3 is TGTGCCAGCAGCGCTGGGATCAAGGTCGGGGTCTATGGCTACACCTTC.

This clone appeared once. In DNA form, the CDR3 reads TGTGCCAGCAGTACCCCGACAGGGGGCAAGAACATTCAGTACTTC. It codes for CASSTPTGGKNIQYF. This chain links TRBV27 with TRBJ2-4; 10 nucleotides line up with TRBD1. Germline lookup yields CDR1 MNHEY and CDR2 SMNVEV (reference sequence). The V and J ends lost 5 bases and 7 bases, in that order; junction bases with no gene match: 8. The CDR3 covers 15 residues.

The chain links TRBV28 to TRBJ1-1; D may be TRBD1 (5 bases). Germline lookup yields CDR1 MDHEN and CDR2 SYDVKM. The CDR3 covers 14 residues. Trimming took 5 bases from V and 0 from J, leaving 10 bases between them. In nucleotides, the CDR3 is TGTGCCAGCAGTCGGACACCCTTGAACACTGAAGCTTTCTTT. Amino acids: CASSRTPLNTEAFF.

J is TRBJ2-7 and V is TRBV7-9, with D possibly being TRBD1 (7 bases). This CDR3 has 15 residues. CDR1 and CDR2 from the germline V gene are SEHNR and FQNEAQ (reference sequence). V was pared by 1 base and J by 5 bases, with 15 bases between. This chain's CDR3 is CASSLVQGGLDEQYF. Written as DNA, the CDR3 is TGTGCCAGCAGCTTAGTTCAGGGGGGCTTGGACGAGCAGTACTTC.

J is TRBJ2-1 and V is TRBV9, with a tentative D call TRBD1 (6 bases). The V and J ends lost 0 bases and 8 bases respectively, with 15 bases between them. The CDR3 consists of 15 residues. The germline gives CDR1 SGDLS, CDR2 YYNGEE. CDR3 sequence (DNA): TGTGCCAGCAGCGTAGCAGGGGACGGTCGGTATGAGCAGTTCTTC. It specifies CASSVAGDGRYEQFF. The full variable domain, with the rest looked up from reference TRBV9 and TRBJ2-1, is DSGVTQTPKHLITATGQRVTLRCSPRSGDLSVYWYQQSLDQGLQFLIQYYNGEERAKGNILERFSAQQFPDLHSELNLSSLELGDSALYFCASSVAGDGRYEQFFGPGTRLTVL.

The chain carries TRBV7-9 and TRBJ2-7; D call uncertain. V lost 0 bases to trimming and J lost 3 bases, with 3 bases between them. Per germline, CDR1 SEHNR and CDR2 FQNEAQ (reference sequence). CDR3 length equals 12 residues. In nucleotides, the CDR3 is TGTGCCAGCAGCTTAGCTCGCTACGAGCAGTACTTC. Translating it yields CASSLARYEQYF.

This chain uses TRBV6-5 with TRBJ2-1; perhaps TRBD2 as D (5 bases). Germline CDR1 is MNHEY and CDR2 is SVGAGI. This CDR3 region has 15 residues. With 6 bases removed from V and 6 bases from J, the gap between germline ends came to 18 bases. CDR3 loop: CASRRTFSYLNEQFF. CDR3 DNA: TGTGCCAGCAGGAGGACTTTCTCTTATCTCAATGAGCAGTTCTTC.

The chain combines TRBV25-1 with TRBJ1-2; 7 bases agree with TRBD1. The CDR3 has 13 residues. Germline V CDR1 and CDR2: MGHDK, SYGVNS. Trimming at V came to 7 bases and at J to 8 bases, leaving 10 bases not matched to a gene. The CDR3 DNA sequence: TGTGCCAGCATGTCAGGGGGTTCGAGGGGCTACACCTTC. Its translation is CASMSGGSRGYTF.

The rearrangement links TRBV7-2 to TRBJ2-7, with 14 bases lining up with TRBD2. Germline trimming cut 4 bases from V and 3 bases from J; bases unmatched to any gene: 2. CDR3 length equals 15 residues. Germline V CDR1 and CDR2: SGHTA, FQGNSA. CDR3 DNA: TGTGCCAGCAGCTACGGGACTAGCGGGGGCTACGAGCAGTACTTC. It encodes CASSYGTSGGYEQYF. Full variable domain (remainder filled in from reference TRBV7-2 and TRBJ2-7): GAGVSQSPSNKVTEKGKDVELRCDPISGHTALYWYRQSLGQGLEFLIYFQGNSAPDKSGLPSDRFSAERTGGSVSTLTIQRTQQEDSAVYLCASSYGTSGGYEQYFGPGTRLTVT.

The CDR3 spells CASSPRDSNQPQHF. The DNA for the CDR3 is TGTGCCAGTAGTCCCCGGGACAGTAATCAGCCCCAGCATTTT. The rearrangement joins TRBV19 to TRBJ1-5, with TRBD1 matching over 7 bases. The CDR3 consists of 14 residues. Germline V lookup: CDR1 LNHDA, CDR2 SQIVND (reference sequence). After removal of 5 bases from V and 4 bases from J, the junction contained 5 bases not matched to a gene.

The chain combines TRBV27 with TRBJ1-5, with unresolved D. Germline values: CDR1 MNHEY, CDR2 SMNVEV (reference sequence). V gave up 5 bases and J gave up 9 bases, with 14 bases separating them. The CDR3 totals 13 residues. In DNA, the CDR3 is TGTGCCAGCAGTCCCATCTTCCTATCGCCCCAGCATTTT. Translation: CASSPIFLSPQHF.

The rearrangement joins TRBV6-5 to TRBJ2-7; 11 nucleotides align to TRBD2. V dropped 7 bases and J dropped 2; count of bases not matched to a gene: 7. The germline CDR1 and CDR2 sequences are MNHEY and SVGAGI. The CDR3 is 15 amino acids. For the CDR3, the DNA is TGTGCCAGCATTCGACTAGCGGGGACCACCTACGAGCAGTACTTC. This gives the protein CASIRLAGTTYEQYF.

This clone came up once. The CDR3 coding sequence is TGTGCCAGCAGTTTACCGGGAAACACTGAAGCTTTCTTT. Translation gives CASSLPGNTEAFF. This sequence joins TRBV12-3 or TRBV12-4 and TRBJ1-1; D unclear. Deletions cut 2 bases from V and 2 bases from J, with 6 bases between. The CDR3 sequence is 13 residues long.

To note about this clone: This specimen includes other DNA sequences encoding the same CDR3. V usage is TRBV7-9 and J usage is TRBJ1-1, with D possibly being TRBD1 (5 bases). The germline CDR1 and CDR2 sequences are SEHNR and FQNEAQ (reference sequence). Trimming shortened V by 3 bases and J by 3 bases, and 8 bases separated the two germline ends. This CDR3 spans 13 amino acids. The CDR3 spells CASSLGTHTEAFF. The CDR3, as DNA: TGTGCCAGCAGCTTGGGGACTCACACTGAAGCTTTCTTT. The entire variable domain, with the rest obtained from reference TRBV7-9 and TRBJ1-1, is as follows: DTGVSQNPRHKITKRGQNVTFRCDPISEHNRLYWYRQTLGQGPEFLTYFQNEAQLEKSRLLSDRFSAERPKGSFSTLEIQRTEQGDSAMYLCASSLGTHTEAFFGQGTRLTVV.